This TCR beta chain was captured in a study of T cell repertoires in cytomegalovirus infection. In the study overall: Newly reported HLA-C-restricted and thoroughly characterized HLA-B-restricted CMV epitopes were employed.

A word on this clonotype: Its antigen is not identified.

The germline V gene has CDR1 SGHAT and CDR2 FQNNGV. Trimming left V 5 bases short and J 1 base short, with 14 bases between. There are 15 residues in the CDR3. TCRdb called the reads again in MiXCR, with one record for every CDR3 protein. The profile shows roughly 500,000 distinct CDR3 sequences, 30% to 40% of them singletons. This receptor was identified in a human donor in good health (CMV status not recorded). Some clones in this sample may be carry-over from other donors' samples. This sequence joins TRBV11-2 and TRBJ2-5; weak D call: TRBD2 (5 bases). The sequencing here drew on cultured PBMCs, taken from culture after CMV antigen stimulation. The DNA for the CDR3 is TGTGCCAGCAGCCGTTCGGGCGGGCCCCAAGAGACCCAGTACTTC. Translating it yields CASSRSGGPQETQYF.